This TCR beta chain came from a study of blood T cell repertoires in COVID-19. This table comes from immunoSEQ multiplex PCR, and its TCRdb copy is limited to in-frame clones, with some not included. The data contain 99,000 or so clones, 86% of them seen just once; the ten biggest clones take up approximately 13%. The TCR comes from a woman in her sixties in a cohort sampled during active or convalescent COVID-19. The sample consisted of peripheral blood.

CDR3 nucleotides: TGTGCCAGCAGCTTAGATCCGGGAAGGGTCGAAAAACTGTTTTTT. As protein: CASSLDPGRVEKLFF. The J gene is TRBJ1-4, the V gene TRBV7-9; D is uncertain. This CDR3 contains 15 residues. Germline assignment: CDR1 SEHNR and CDR2 FQNEAQ (reference sequence). Trimming shortened V by 1 base and J by 8 bases, and 14 bases separated the two germline ends.